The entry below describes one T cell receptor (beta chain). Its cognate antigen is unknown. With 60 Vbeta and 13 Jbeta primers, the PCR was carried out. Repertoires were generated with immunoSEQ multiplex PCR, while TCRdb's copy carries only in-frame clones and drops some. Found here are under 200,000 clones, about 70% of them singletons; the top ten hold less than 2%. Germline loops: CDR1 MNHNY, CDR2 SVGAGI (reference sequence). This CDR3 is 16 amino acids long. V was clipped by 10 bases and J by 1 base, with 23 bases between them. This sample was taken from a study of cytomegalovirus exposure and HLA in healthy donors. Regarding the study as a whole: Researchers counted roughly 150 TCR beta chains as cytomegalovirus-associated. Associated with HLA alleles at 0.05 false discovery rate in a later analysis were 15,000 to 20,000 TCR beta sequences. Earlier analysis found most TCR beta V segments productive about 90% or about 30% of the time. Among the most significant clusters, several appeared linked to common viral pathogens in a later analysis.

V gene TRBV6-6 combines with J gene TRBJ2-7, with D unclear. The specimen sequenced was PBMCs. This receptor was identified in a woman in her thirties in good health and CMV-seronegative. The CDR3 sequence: CATPLCDVIISYEQYF. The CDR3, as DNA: TGTGCCACCCCCCTTTGCGATGTGATCATTTCCTACGAGCAGTACTTC.